These 14 T cell receptor beta chains share one sample of origin, sequenced in a study of T cell changes during pregnancy in multiple sclerosis. Assay used: immunoSEQ multiplex PCR; TCRdb lists only in-frame clones, some missing. The sample lists some 40,000 clones, roughly nine tenths occurring once. The input for sequencing was CD4+ T cells from peripheral blood mononuclear cells, taken in the first trimester of pregnancy. The receptors stem from a female donor with multiple sclerosis, enrolled in a pregnancy study.

This sequence joins TRBV7-9 and TRBJ1-4, with 10 bases matching TRBD1. Trimming at V came to 3 bases and at J to 6 bases, leaving 1 base not matched to a gene. The V gene's germline CDR1 is SEHNR and CDR2 FQNEAQ (reference sequence). This CDR3 has 14 amino acids. Here the CDR3 reads CASSLGTGDEKLFF. The CDR3 DNA follows: TGTGCCAGCAGCTTGGGGACAGGGGATGAAAAACTGTTTTTT.

This clone was found once. The chain recombines TRBV5-1 with TRBJ1-3; D is undetermined. Germline V lookup: CDR1 SGHRS, CDR2 YFSETQ. There are 12 residues in the CDR3. With 2 bases removed from V and 4 bases from J, the gap between germline ends came to 4 bases. In DNA form, the CDR3 reads TGCGCCAGCAGCTTACAGGGAAACACCATATATTTT. Protein product: CASSLQGNTIYF.

The chain uses TRBV6-1 and TRBJ1-2; 8 positions match TRBD1. Trimming at V came to 2 bases and at J to 6 bases, leaving 5 bases not matched to a gene. The CDR3 is made up of 14 amino acids. Germline loops: CDR1 MNHNS, CDR2 SASEGT. This CDR3 is CASSESQGANGYTF. The CDR3 DNA follows: TGTGCCAGCAGTGAAAGCCAGGGGGCTAATGGCTACACCTTC.

This sequence joins TRBV7-9 and TRBJ2-7; unclear D gene. V was clipped by 3 bases and J by 2 bases, with 8 bases between them. From germline, CDR1 is SEHNR and CDR2 FQNEAQ (reference sequence). The CDR3 has 13 amino acids. This chain's CDR3 is CASSFYPTYEQYF. The CDR3 nucleotides are TGTGCCAGCAGCTTTTATCCTACCTACGAGCAGTACTTC.

J is TRBJ2-1 and V is TRBV5-1; TRBD2 matches 8 bases. This CDR3 region has 14 residues. V was clipped by 5 bases and J by 6 bases; unmatched bases: 7. CDR1 is SGHRS and CDR2 is YFSETQ in the germline V gene. CDR3 sequence (DNA): TGCGCCAGCAGGCAATCAGGGACTAGCAATGAGCAGTTCTTC. Protein sequence: CASRQSGTSNEQFF.

The rearrangement links TRBV7-2 to TRBJ1-1, with a weak D call TRBD1 (5 bases). The ends were cut back, 7 bases at V and 3 bases at J, with 18 bases in the middle. The CDR3 is made up of 15 amino acids. CDR1 is SGHTA and CDR2 is FQGNSA in the germline V gene. CDR3 nucleotide sequence: TGTGCCAGCATGAACTCGGCGGGGACGCACACTGAAGCTTTCTTT. It specifies CASMNSAGTHTEAFF.

V gene TRBV5-4 combines with J gene TRBJ2-2; TRBD2 matches 9 bases. J lost 8 bases, V lost 4 bases, and 12 bases had no gene match. Germline-derived CDR1 and CDR2 are SGHNT and YYREEE (reference sequence). There are 16 residues in the CDR3. The DNA of the CDR3 is TGTGCCAGCAGCCCGGGGGGTAGCGGGAGAATGGGGGAGCTGTTTTTT. Its protein is CASSPGGSGRMGELFF.

The chain couples TRBV6-5 to TRBJ2-7; D gene unclear. From germline, CDR1 is MNHEY and CDR2 SVGAGI. The CDR3 runs to 14 residues. Trimming shortened V by 8 bases and J by 1 base, and 15 bases separated the two germline ends. The CDR3 region is CASQSPARSYEQYF. In nucleotides, the CDR3 is TGTGCCAGCCAATCGCCGGCTAGATCCTACGAGCAGTACTTC.

The CDR3 nucleotides read TGTGCCAGCAGTGAACAGTATAGGAACAATGAGCAGTTCTTC. Amino acid sequence: CASSEQYRNNEQFF. The V call is TRBV6-4, the J call TRBJ2-1; no definite D call. Looked up from germline, CDR1 is MRHNA and CDR2 is SNTAGT. V was shortened by 3 bases and J by 5 bases, with 11 bases between the two germline ends. This CDR3 region has 14 residues.

In its sample, this clone was seen a few times. The V call is TRBV15, the J call TRBJ2-7; 7 bases line up with TRBD2. CDR3 size: 16 residues. The germline V gene has CDR1 LNHNV and CDR2 YYDKDF (reference sequence). V was pared by 1 base and J by 7 bases, with 13 bases of the junction left unmatched. The CDR3 region is CATSRVALGRGEEQYF. Written as DNA, the CDR3 is TGTGCCACCAGCAGAGTGGCACTAGGGAGGGGAGAAGAGCAGTACTTC.

The sample holds a few counts of this clone. This chain links TRBV18 with TRBJ2-7; weak D call: TRBD1 (6 bases). The germline V gene encodes CDR1 KGHSH and CDR2 LQKENI. Between the trimmed V and J ends, which lost 3 bases and 2 bases, there was a span of 11 bases. The CDR3 spans 14 residues. CDR3: CASSPRTEAYEQYF. In DNA form, the CDR3 reads TGTGCCAGCTCACCTCGGACAGAGGCCTACGAGCAGTACTTC.

The J gene is TRBJ2-2, the V gene TRBV28; D is possibly TRBD2 (5 bases). CDR1 and CDR2 (germline): MDHEN, SYDVKM. The CDR3 is 12 residues long. V lost 5 bases and J 5 bases, leaving 6 bases between the germline ends. The CDR3 loop is CASSSGTGELFF. CDR3 DNA sequence: TGTGCCAGCAGTAGCGGAACCGGGGAGCTGTTTTTT.

V gene TRBV2 combines with J gene TRBJ2-2; D not certain. Trimming left V 3 bases short and J 3 bases short, with 14 bases between. CDR3 length: 16 residues. Germline-derived CDR1 and CDR2 are SNHLY and FYNNEI. The CDR3 here is CASSENRILHTGELFF. The CDR3 DNA sequence: TGTGCCAGCAGTGAGAACAGAATTCTACACACCGGGGAGCTGTTTTTT.

The genes are TRBV6-1 and TRBJ2-7; 7 bases fit TRBD2. With 5 bases clipped from V and 2 bases from J, the junction kept 6 bases outside the gene matches. There are 14 residues in the CDR3. Germline CDR1 and CDR2: MNHNS and SASEGT. This CDR3 reads CASSFGLGPYEQYF. The CDR3, as DNA: TGTGCCAGCAGTTTCGGACTAGGCCCCTACGAGCAGTACTTC.